The clone carrying this T cell receptor beta chain was picked up a small number of times. Germline V gene data show CDR1 as SGHNT and CDR2 as YYREEE (reference sequence). The CDR3 has 14 amino acids. The V end lost 1 base, the J end lost 3 bases, and 11 bases lay between the germline ends. Sequenced by immunoSEQ multiplex PCR; TCRdb stores in-frame clones only, minus some. The profile shows 90,000 to 130,000 clones, over 85% of them singletons. This entry is derived from a study of cytomegalovirus exposure and HLA in healthy donors. For the study at large: The same platform was used for the roughly 120 validation repertoires as for the approximately 610 first-cohort repertoires, as reported in a later analysis.

The sequence came from a woman in her late teens or twenties in good health and CMV-seronegative. This rearrangement joins TRBV5-4 to TRBJ2-7; TRBD1 is a possible D gene (6 bases). Material for sequencing was PBMCs. CDR3 DNA: TGTGCCAGCAGCTTGTCACAGGGCGACTACGAGCAGTACTTC. Translating gives CASSLSQGDYEQYF.